The rows below give T cell receptor beta chains drawn from one sample of a study of cytomegalovirus exposure and HLA in healthy donors. Here immunoSEQ multiplex PCR was the method, and the copy in TCRdb shows in-frame clones only, minus some. The sample carries about 160,000 clones, roughly 73% recorded once. The sequencing input was PBMCs. The receptors stem from a woman younger than 45 in good health and CMV-seronegative. Both conserved end residues are part of each CDR3. A D gene is named only where the DNA matches it firmly. Clone size is shown for a subset of rows, as once, few, many or a class of expanded clone.

j_call d_call v_call clone_size cdr3_nt cdr3_aa
TRBJ2-7 . TRBV29-1 . TGCAGCGTTGAAGTGTCAGGGTCCTCCTACGAGCAGTACTTC CSVEVSGSSYEQYF
TRBJ2-5 TRBD2 TRBV6-5 . TGTGCCAGCACTTCCCTCGGGGGGGGCGGGGAGACCCAGTACTTC CASTSLGGGGETQYF
TRBJ2-3 TRBD2 TRBV7-8 . TGTGCCAGCAGCTTAGCGCGAACGAGGACTAGCGGAACAGATACGCAGTATTTT CASSLARTRTSGTDTQYF
TRBJ2-1 . TRBV6-1 . TGTGCCAGCAGGACGAGCCAGGGCAATGAGCAGTTCTTC CASRTSQGNEQFF
TRBJ2-4 TRBD1 TRBV7-3 . TGTGCCAGCAGCCTTACACCCTTACAACCCGGGACAGGGGTCAAAAACATTCAGTACTTC CASSLTPLQPGTGVKNIQYF
TRBJ1-5 . TRBV6-1 few TGTGCCAGCAGTGTGGGGGGGGGCTATCAGCCCCAGCATTTT CASSVGGGYQPQHF
TRBJ2-1 TRBD2 TRBV6-5 . TGTGCCAGCAGTTACTCGACTAGCGGGTACAATGAGCAGTTCTTC CASSYSTSGYNEQFF
TRBJ1-1 TRBD1 TRBV18 . TGTGCCAGCTCACAACAGGGGAATGAAGCTTTCTTT CASSQQGNEAFF
TRBJ1-5 TRBD1 TRBV18 . TGTGCCAGCTCAACCGGACAGGGGAGCGGCAATCAGCCCCAGCATTTT CASSTGQGSGNQPQHF
TRBJ2-6 . TRBV5-4 once TGTGCCAGCAGCTTGGCTGGGGGGATGAGCTCTGGGGCCAACGTCCTGACTTTC CASSLAGGMSSGANVLTF
TRBJ2-2 TRBD1 TRBV5-1 . TGCGCCAGCAGCTTTGGACAGGTGAACACCGGGGAGCTGTTTTTT CASSFGQVNTGELFF
TRBJ1-1 . TRBV5-6 . TGTGCCAGCAGCCACCGGGTGGGTTCGACCACTGAAGCTTTCTTT CASSHRVGSTTEAFF
TRBJ2-3 . TRBV19 . TGTGCCAGTAGTATAGAGGGGGCTAGCACTTACACAGATACGCAGTATTTT CASSIEGASTYTDTQYF
TRBJ2-5 TRBD2 TRBV7-2 . TGTGCCAGCAGCTTAGGCCGTGCGGGACTAGCGGGGGGGCGGGTGACCCAGTACTTC CASSLGRAGLAGGRVTQYF
TRBJ1-2 TRBD1 TRBV7-3 . TGTGCCAGCAGCCCACAGGGGGGTCGCGGCTATGGCTACACCTTC CASSPQGGRGYGYTF
TRBJ2-2 TRBD1 TRBV5-1 . TGCGCCAGCAGCTCTTCACAGGGGGCCGCCGGGGAGCTGTTTTTT CASSSSQGAAGELFF
TRBJ2-1 TRBD2 TRBV6-6 few TGTGCCAGCAGTCGCCTAGCGGGGTACTCCTACAATGAGCAGTTCTTC CASSRLAGYSYNEQFF
TRBJ2-2 . TRBV29-1 . TGCAGCGTTGAAATCCGGCGGAGCGGGGAGCTGTTTTTT CSVEIRRSGELFF
TRBJ2-7 . TRBV11-2 . TGTGCCAGCAGCTTAGGGACAGGGAGGGCTCGACCCCCTTACTTC CASSLGTGRARPPYF
TRBJ1-5 . TRBV30 . TGTGCCTGGAGCACTACAGGGAGCAATCAGCCCCAGCATTTT CAWSTTGSNQPQHF
TRBJ2-1 TRBD2 TRBV5-1 . TGCGCCAGCAGCTTGGCCGGACTAGCATCGTTCGATGAGCAGTTCTTC CASSLAGLASFDEQFF
TRBJ2-7 . TRBV15 . TGTGCCACCAGCAGAGATCCCCAGGCGACCTACGAGCAGTACTTC CATSRDPQATYEQYF
TRBJ2-7 . TRBV6-1 . TGTGCCAGCAGTGATCAGGGTGGGTCCTACGAGCAGTACTTC CASSDQGGSYEQYF